Below are 29 T cell receptor beta chains sequenced from a single sample in a study of T cell changes during pregnancy in multiple sclerosis. Assay used: immunoSEQ multiplex PCR; TCRdb lists only in-frame clones, some missing. In the table there are about 68,000 clones, 75% to 95% of which are singletons. The input for sequencing was peripheral blood, taken in the second trimester of pregnancy. Receptors were obtained from a female donor with multiple sclerosis, enrolled in a pregnancy study.

This chain connects TRBV4-3 to TRBJ2-7, with 8 bases that match TRBD2. CDR1 and CDR2 from the germline V gene are LGHNA and YSLEER. V lost 1 base, J lost 7 bases, and 15 bases stayed unmatched. This CDR3 is 17 amino acids long. As DNA, the CDR3 is TGCGCCAGCAGCCAAGGGTCTGGTCAGCGGGGGCTGTTAGAGCAGTACTTC. As protein: CASSQGSGQRGLLEQYF.

This clone was seen once. V and J are TRBV5-4 and TRBJ1-2, with D perhaps TRBD1 (6 bases). The germline V and J ends were trimmed by 0 bases and 1 base, with 10 bases remaining between them. The germline CDR1 and CDR2 sequences are SGHNT and YYREEE (reference sequence). CDR3 length: 15 amino acids. This CDR3 reads CASSLALDSNYGYTF. CDR3 nucleotide sequence: TGTGCCAGCAGCTTGGCCTTGGACAGTAACTATGGCTACACCTTC.

The chain employs TRBV27 and TRBJ2-3; maybe TRBD1 (6 bases). Per the germline V gene, CDR1 is MNHEY and CDR2 is SMNVEV (reference sequence). The CDR3 totals 16 residues. V lost 0 bases and J lost 2, with 12 bases in between. CDR3 nucleotide sequence: TGTGCCAGCAGTTTATCTAGGACAGACCACACAGATACGCAGTATTTT. It specifies CASSLSRTDHTDTQYF.

The genes are TRBV25-1 and TRBJ1-1, with a tentative D call TRBD1 (5 bases). Trimming pared 1 base from V and 3 bases from J, leaving 9 bases between. CDR1 is MGHDK and CDR2 is SYGVNS in the germline V gene. This CDR3 is built from 14 residues. CDR3 bases: TGTGCCAGCAGTGAATTTTTAGGGGACACTGAAGCTTTCTTT. It translates to CASSEFLGDTEAFF. Using reference TRBV25-1 and TRBJ1-1 for the parts outside the CDR3, the full variable domain is EADIYQTPRYLVIGTGKKITLECSQTMGHDKMYWYQQDPGMELHLIHYSYGVNSTEKGDLSSESTVSRIRTEHFPLTLESARPSHTSQYLCASSEFLGDTEAFFGQGTRLTVV.

The chain has TRBV5-5 and TRBJ2-5, with D possibly being TRBD1 (6 bases). The V gene lost 4 bases and the J gene lost 5 bases, with 21 bases spanning the gap. This CDR3 has 16 residues. The germline CDR1 and CDR2 sequences are SGHKS and YYEKEE (reference sequence). CDR3 protein: CASSATSGAFWETQYF. The CDR3 DNA is TGTGCCAGCAGCGCAACCTCAGGGGCTTTTTGGGAGACCCAGTACTTC.

The chain recombines TRBV5-6 with TRBJ1-1, with a tentative D call TRBD1 (6 bases). CDR1 SGHDT and CDR2 YYEEEE come from the germline V gene. This CDR3 contains 13 residues. Trimming took 1 base from V and 6 from J, leaving 10 bases between them. DNA for the CDR3: TGTGCCAGCAGCTTGCGAGGGGGAGCTGAAGCTTTCTTT. Its protein is CASSLRGGAEAFF.

V usage is TRBV27 and J usage is TRBJ1-2; possible D gene TRBD1, 6 bases. This CDR3 is built from 15 residues. V was shortened by 5 bases and J by 4 bases, with 17 bases between the two germline ends. From germline, CDR1 is MNHEY and CDR2 SMNVEV (reference sequence). In nucleotides, the CDR3 is TGTGCCAGCAGTATCATTCCGGGGGGCCTCTATGGCTACACCTTC. This codes for CASSIIPGGLYGYTF.

The chain uses TRBV19 and TRBJ1-1; D might be TRBD1 (6 bases). The CDR3 contains 13 residues. Germline V gene lookup returns CDR1 LNHDA and CDR2 SQIVND (reference sequence). The V gene lost 9 bases and the J gene lost 3 bases, with 14 bases spanning the gap. Here the CDR3 reads CASIGRGYTEAFF. In nucleotides, the CDR3 is TGTGCCAGCATAGGGAGGGGGTACACTGAAGCTTTCTTT.

This chain connects TRBV27 to TRBJ2-7; 11 bases line up with TRBD2. CDR3 length equals 17 residues. Germline V lookup: CDR1 MNHEY, CDR2 SMNVEV (reference sequence). V lost 2 bases, J lost 2 bases, and 8 bases stayed unmatched. CDR3 sequence (DNA): TGTGCCAGCAGTTTAAGCCCGGGTAGCGGGGGGGCCTACGAGCAGTACTTC. This encodes CASSLSPGSGGAYEQYF.

J is TRBJ2-3 and V is TRBV6-5; TRBD1 might be the D (7 bases). This CDR3 comprises 15 residues. Looked up from germline, CDR1 is MNHEY and CDR2 is SVGAGI. V lost 0 bases and J 5 bases, leaving 12 bases between the germline ends. CDR3 in DNA: TGTGCCAGCAGTTACTCCGGAGGGGGCGTAGATACGCAGTATTTT. Amino acids: CASSYSGGGVDTQYF.

The DNA for the CDR3 is TGTGCCAGCAGCACGACAGGGGAGAACACTGAAGCTTTCTTT. Protein: CASSTTGENTEAFF. The chain uses TRBV6-4 and TRBJ1-1; 8 bases agree with TRBD1. The V gene's germline CDR1 is MRHNA and CDR2 SNTAGT. J gave up 1 base and V 6 bases, and 4 bases lay outside the gene matches. The CDR3 length is 14 residues.

The chain joins TRBV4-3 to TRBJ1-3, with 11 positions matching TRBD1. CDR3 size: 17 residues. After removal of 2 bases from V and 0 bases from J, the junction contained 3 bases not matched to a gene. Germline V lookup: CDR1 LGHNA, CDR2 YSLEER. DNA of the CDR3: TGCGCCAGCAGCCAATCGGGACAGGGGGGCTCTGGAAACACCATATATTTT. Protein product: CASSQSGQGGSGNTIYF.

The rearrangement uses TRBV9 and TRBJ1-5, with 7 nucleotides matching TRBD1. Trimming at V came to 0 bases and at J to 5 bases, leaving 5 bases not matched to a gene. This CDR3 is built from 15 residues. CDR1 SGDLS and CDR2 YYNGEE come from the germline V gene. CDR3 sequence (DNA): TGTGCCAGCAGCGTAGGGCGGGACAGAGATCAGCCCCAGCATTTT. It is translated as CASSVGRDRDQPQHF. The full variable domain, with the rest looked up from reference TRBV9 and TRBJ1-5, is DSGVTQTPKHLITATGQRVTLRCSPRSGDLSVYWYQQSLDQGLQFLIQYYNGEERAKGNILERFSAQQFPDLHSELNLSSLELGDSALYFCASSVGRDRDQPQHFGDGTRLSIL.

The rearrangement links TRBV11-1 to TRBJ1-2, with TRBD1 matching over 9 bases. The germline V gene encodes CDR1 SGHAT and CDR2 FQDESV (reference sequence). The CDR3 sequence is 14 residues long. Trimming removed 5 bases from V and 2 bases from J; junction bases left unmatched: 3. The CDR3 region is CASSPGTGNYGYTF. The CDR3 DNA sequence: TGTGCCAGCAGCCCTGGGACAGGGAACTATGGCTACACCTTC.

The V call is TRBV9, the J call TRBJ2-1; TRBD2 matches 8 bases. CDR3 size: 15 residues. Germline CDR1 reads SGDLS; CDR2 reads YYNGEE. V trimming: 1 base; J trimming: 1 base; junction bases outside the gene matches: 1. CDR3 in DNA: TGTGCCAGCAGCGTAAGCGGGGGTTCCTACAATGAGCAGTTCTTC. It translates to CASSVSGGSYNEQFF.

The chain combines TRBV7-3 with TRBJ2-3; TRBD2 might be the D (5 bases). CDR3 size: 14 residues. Deletions cut 6 bases from V and 9 bases from J, with 19 bases between. In germline, CDR1 is SGHTA, CDR2 FQGTGA. The CDR3 here is CASSSLLGPGTQYF. The CDR3 bases are TGTGCCAGCAGTAGCCTCTTGGGTCCGGGGACGCAGTATTTT.

The chain carries TRBV6-5 and TRBJ1-1; unclear D gene. Per the germline V gene, CDR1 is MNHEY and CDR2 is SVGAGI. There are 14 residues in the CDR3. Trimming removed 0 bases from V and 0 bases from J, with 5 bases in between. Here the CDR3 DNA reads TGTGCCAGCAGTTACTCGCCGGTGAACACTGAAGCTTTCTTT. Its translation is CASSYSPVNTEAFF.

The chain has TRBV30 and TRBJ1-4, with TRBD1 identical over 10 bases. From germline, CDR1 is GTSNPN and CDR2 SVGIG (reference sequence). The CDR3 runs 13 residues. Trimming removed 5 bases from V and 8 bases from J; junction bases left unmatched: 5. The CDR3 sequence: CAWGTGAGEKLFF. The CDR3 region has the DNA TGTGCCTGGGGGACAGGGGCCGGGGAAAAACTGTTTTTT.

The chain has TRBV4-3 and TRBJ2-3, with 12 bases aligning to TRBD2. The CDR3 is made up of 19 amino acids. V was clipped by 1 base and J by 0 bases; unmatched bases: 8. Per the germline V gene, CDR1 is LGHNA and CDR2 is YSLEER. In nucleotides, the CDR3 is TGCGCCAGCAGCCAAGGACTAGCGGGGGCCTCCTCTAGCACAGATACGCAGTATTTT. It is translated as CASSQGLAGASSSTDTQYF.

The genes are TRBV18 and TRBJ2-7, with a tentative D call TRBD2 (6 bases). The CDR3 spans 15 residues. V lost 6 bases to trimming and J lost 0 bases, with 15 bases between them. The germline CDR1 and CDR2 sequences are KGHSH and LQKENI. The CDR3 loop reads CASSPGRSLSYEQYF. The CDR3, as DNA: TGTGCCAGCTCTCCAGGGAGGTCCCTCTCCTACGAGCAGTACTTC. Together with reference TRBV18 and TRBJ2-7, the CDR3 gives the full variable domain: NAGVMQNPRHLVRRRGQEARLRCSPMKGHSHVYWYRQLPEEGLKFMVYLQKENIIDESGMPKERFSAEFPKEGPSILRIQQVVRGDSAAYFCASSPGRSLSYEQYFGPGTRLTVT.

The V call is TRBV11-3, the J call TRBJ2-3; 13 nucleotides match TRBD2. The junction had 1 base not matched to a gene; V was cut back by 3 bases and J by 1 base. This CDR3 region has 16 residues. Germline V CDR1 and CDR2: SGHNT, YENEEA. The CDR3 sequence: CASSFGTSGGTDTQYF. The CDR3 nucleotides read TGTGCCAGCAGCTTCGGGACTAGCGGGGGCACAGATACGCAGTATTTT.

This clone showed up just a few times. CDR3 sequence reads: CASSVAPRNTEAFF. CDR3 DNA sequence: TGTGCCAGCAGCGTAGCACCTAGGAACACTGAAGCTTTCTTT. This chain links TRBV9 with TRBJ1-1; D call uncertain. Deletions cut 0 bases from V and 1 base from J, with 7 bases between. The CDR3 sequence is 14 residues long. In germline, CDR1 is SGDLS, CDR2 YYNGEE.

J is TRBJ1-1 and V is TRBV19; maybe TRBD1 (6 bases). The CDR3 has 14 amino acids. Germline-derived CDR1 and CDR2 are LNHDA and SQIVND (reference sequence). With 0 bases removed from V and 7 bases from J, the gap between germline ends came to 12 bases. The CDR3, as DNA: TGTGCCAGTAGTATAGATCAGGGGCCCGGTGAAGCTTTCTTT. Its protein is CASSIDQGPGEAFF.

This chain joins TRBV7-2 and TRBJ1-3; D is unclear. The CDR3 has 14 amino acids. Germline CDR1 and CDR2: SGHTA and FQGNSA. Trimming removed 5 bases from V and 7 bases from J, with 15 bases in between. The CDR3 spells CASSLSGSPNTIYF. The CDR3 nucleotides are TGTGCCAGCAGCCTATCCGGGAGTCCTAACACCATATATTTT.

The J gene is TRBJ2-2, the V gene TRBV6-5; possibly TRBD2 for D (5 bases). V lost 5 bases to trimming and J lost 7 bases, with 14 bases between them. The CDR3 is 14 residues long. CDR1 is MNHEY, CDR2 SVGAGI, per germline. CDR3 nucleotides: TGTGCCAGCAGTCCGAGGGTCCTACGCGGGGAGCTGTTTTTT. As protein: CASSPRVLRGELFF.

V usage is TRBV9 and J usage is TRBJ2-2; 15 nucleotides line up with TRBD2. The length of the CDR3 is 17 residues. Germline CDR1 is SGDLS and CDR2 is YYNGEE. Unmatched junction bases numbered 4, after V lost 3 bases and J lost 4 bases. As DNA, the CDR3 is TGTGCCAGCAGCGATGGGACTAGCGGGGGGAGCACCGGGGAGCTGTTTTTT. It codes for CASSDGTSGGSTGELFF.

The chain couples TRBV18 to TRBJ2-7; no clear D gene. CDR3 size: 16 residues. Germline CDR1 and CDR2: KGHSH and LQKENI. Trimming pared 0 bases from V and 0 bases from J, leaving 12 bases between. CDR3 sequence: CASSPPQPRSSYEQYF. The CDR3 DNA reads TGTGCCAGCTCACCACCCCAGCCTCGGAGCTCCTACGAGCAGTACTTC.

This rearrangement joins TRBV5-6 to TRBJ1-1; possible D gene TRBD1, 5 bases. Per germline, CDR1 SGHDT and CDR2 YYEEEE. Deletions cut 4 bases from V and 6 bases from J, with 13 bases between. The CDR3 length is 13 residues. The DNA for the CDR3 is TGTGCCAGCAGCCTTGGGGGGGGACCTGAAGCTTTCTTT. Its protein product is CASSLGGGPEAFF.

This CDR3 reads CSARDLREQFF. CDR3 nucleotides: TGCAGTGCTAGAGATCTACGTGAGCAGTTCTTC. The chain has TRBV20-1 and TRBJ2-1; D unresolved. The V gene's germline CDR1 is DFQATT and CDR2 SNEGSKA (reference sequence). V was shortened by 0 bases and J by 9 bases, with 6 bases between the two germline ends. This CDR3 has 11 residues.